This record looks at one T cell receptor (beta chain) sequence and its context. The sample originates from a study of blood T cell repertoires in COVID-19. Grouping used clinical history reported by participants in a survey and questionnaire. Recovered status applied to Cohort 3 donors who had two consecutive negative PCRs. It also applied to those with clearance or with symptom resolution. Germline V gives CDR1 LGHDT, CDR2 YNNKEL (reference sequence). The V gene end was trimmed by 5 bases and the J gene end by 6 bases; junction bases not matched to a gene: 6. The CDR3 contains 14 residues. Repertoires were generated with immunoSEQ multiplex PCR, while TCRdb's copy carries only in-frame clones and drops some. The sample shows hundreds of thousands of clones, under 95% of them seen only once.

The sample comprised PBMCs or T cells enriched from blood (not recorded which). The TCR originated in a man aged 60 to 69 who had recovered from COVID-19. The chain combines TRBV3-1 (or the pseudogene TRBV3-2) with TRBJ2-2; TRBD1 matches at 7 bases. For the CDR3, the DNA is TGTGCCAGCAGCGGACAGGTCTCCGCCGGGGAGCTGTTTTTT. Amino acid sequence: CASSGQVSAGELFF.